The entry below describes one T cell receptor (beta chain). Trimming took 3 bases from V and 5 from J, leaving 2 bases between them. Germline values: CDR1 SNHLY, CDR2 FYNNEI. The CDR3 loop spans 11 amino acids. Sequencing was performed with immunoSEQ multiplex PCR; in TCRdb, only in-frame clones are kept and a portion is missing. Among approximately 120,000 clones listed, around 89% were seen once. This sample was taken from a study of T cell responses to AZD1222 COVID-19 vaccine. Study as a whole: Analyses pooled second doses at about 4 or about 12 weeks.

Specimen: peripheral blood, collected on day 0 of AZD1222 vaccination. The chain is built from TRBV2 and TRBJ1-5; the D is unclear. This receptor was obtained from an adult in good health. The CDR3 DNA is TGTGCCAGCAGTGATGATCAGCCCCAGCATTTT. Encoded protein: CASSDDQPQHF. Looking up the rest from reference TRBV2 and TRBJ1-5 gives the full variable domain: EPEVTQTPSHQVTQMGQEVILRCVPISNHLYFYWYRQILGQKVEFLVSFYNNEISEKSEIFDDQFSVERPDGSNFTLKIRSTKLEDSAMYFCASSDDQPQHFGDGTRLSIL.